Listed here is a single T cell receptor beta chain. This record comes from a study of blood T cell repertoires in COVID-19. Looking at the study overall: Samples of COVID-19 (acute and convalescent) were obtained from the United States, Italy and Spain.

CDR3 size: 15 residues. The V end was cut by 0 bases, the J end by 5 bases, with 13 bases between. From germline, CDR1 is LGHNA and CDR2 YNFKEQ. In the original processing: Estimates of nucleated cell counts were drawn from the amplification of reference gene primers. The repertoire was sequenced with immunoSEQ multiplex PCR; TCRdb's copy has only in-frame clones and lacks some. The V and J calls and clone size come from that table; D and trimming were worked out from the DNA. The repertoire includes about 120,000 clones, almost 70% of them detected once, and approximately 2% sits in the top ten. The source is a woman in her 70s with acute or convalescent COVID-19. The rearrangement links TRBV4-2 to TRBJ1-1; the D is unclear. Sequencing was done on a sample of peripheral blood. Written as DNA, the CDR3 is TGTGCCAGCAGCCAAGATTTTCGGGGAGGAACTGAAGCTTTCTTT. It encodes CASSQDFRGGTEAFF.